One sample yielded the 10 T cell receptor beta chains listed below, sequenced in a study of regulatory T cells in long-lasting Graves disease. Arm-PCR with iRepertoire HTBI primers amplified the CDR3 regions for these TCR beta libraries. One entry per CDR3 protein results from TCRdb running MiXCR on the multiplex PCR reads. The data hold around 500,000 distinct CDR3 sequences, with around 11% observed a single time. Indicated time point: newly diagnosed GD, antithyroid drugs for less than 3 months. PBMCs were the source of the RNA used for TCR sequencing. Another study also made use of these data, one on T cells in Graves' hyperthyroidism and ophthalmopathy.

The specimen comprised peripheral blood mononuclear cells (PBMCs), sampled at new diagnosis, from a patient treated with antithyroid drugs. These receptors all come from a woman in her 30s with Graves disease.

This clonotype occurred many times. The chain employs TRBV14 and TRBJ2-1, with 9 bases aligning to TRBD2. The CDR3 consists of 17 residues. From germline, CDR1 is SGHDN and CDR2 FVKESK. V trimming: 4 bases; J trimming: 7 bases; junction bases outside the gene matches: 14. CDR3 in amino acids: CASSPTSIGGRGNEQFF. CDR3 nucleotide sequence: TGTGCCAGCAGCCCGACCTCGATCGGCGGGAGGGGAAATGAGCAGTTCTTC.

This clonotype was seen a few times. The rearrangement uses TRBV24-1 and TRBJ2-5; no reliable D call. Deletions cut 5 bases from V and 5 bases from J, with 8 bases between. The CDR3 totals 12 residues. Germline V gene sequence: CDR1 KGHDR, CDR2 SFDVKD. The CDR3 sequence: CATSGLTETQYF. The CDR3 DNA reads as TGTGCCACCAGTGGCCTCACGGAGACCCAGTACTTC.

This chain connects TRBV19 to TRBJ2-7; either TRBD1 or TRBD2 may fit D (6 bases each). CDR3 length: 15 amino acids. The germline V gene encodes CDR1 LNHDA and CDR2 SQIVND (reference sequence). V lost 3 bases and J lost 4, with 16 bases in between. The CDR3 DNA sequence: TGTGCCAGTAGTATTGGTCCGGGGGCGAGGTACGAGCAGTACTTC. It translates to CASSIGPGARYEQYF.

This clonotype turned up a few times. V is TRBV29-1 and J is TRBJ2-3, with D perhaps assigned TRBD1 or TRBD2 (5 bases each). The CDR3 extends over 13 amino acids. CDR1 is SQVTM and CDR2 is ANQGSEA in the germline V gene. V was clipped by 7 bases and J by 0 bases, with 11 bases between them. In DNA form, the CDR3 reads TGCAGCGCGAGGGACCTTAGCACAGATACGCAGTATTTT. As protein: CSARDLSTDTQYF.

In this sample, this clonotype turned up many times. The chain uses TRBV7-9 and TRBJ2-3; the D call may be TRBD1 or TRBD2 (5 bases each). With 1 base removed from V and 8 bases from J, the gap between germline ends came to 19 bases. In germline, CDR1 is SEHNR, CDR2 FQNEAQ (reference sequence). This CDR3 is 16 amino acids long. The chain's CDR3 is CASSLGTGTDEATQYF. In nucleotides, the CDR3 is TGTGCCAGCAGCTTAGGGACTGGGACCGACGAGGCTACGCAGTATTTT.

This clonotype was recorded at least ten times. The chain couples TRBV20-1 to TRBJ1-4, with D perhaps matching TRBD1 (5 bases). The germline V gene encodes CDR1 DFQATT and CDR2 SNEGSKA (reference sequence). Trimming removed 4 bases at V and 4 bases at J, with 10 bases between. The CDR3 covers 13 residues. The CDR3 loop is CSAIVQDNEKLFF. The DNA of the CDR3 is TGCAGTGCTATCGTACAGGATAATGAAAAACTGTTTTTT.

This clonotype was observed a handful of times. The chain carries TRBV4-2 and TRBJ2-7, with 16 bases identical to TRBD2. CDR1 is LGHNA and CDR2 is YNFKEQ in the germline V gene. There are 18 residues in the CDR3. V lost 4 bases to trimming and J lost 3 bases; unmatched junction nucleotides: 9. The CDR3 nucleotides read TGTGCCAGCAGCCCGCCGGGACTAGCGGGAGGGCCATTCTACGAGCAGTACTTC. It encodes CASSPPGLAGGPFYEQYF.

Here the CDR3 reads CASSQVMGHVEKLFF. CDR3 in DNA: TGCGCCAGCAGCCAAGTTATGGGACATGTGGAAAAACTGTTTTTT. This chain joins TRBV4-3 and TRBJ1-4; the D gene is possibly TRBD1 (6 bases). V lost 1 base and J lost 8, with 14 bases in between. CDR1 and CDR2 (germline): LGHNA, YSLEER. The CDR3 loop spans 15 amino acids.

This clonotype was detected many times. V and J are TRBV2 and TRBJ1-1; no reliable D call. Germline CDR1 and CDR2: SNHLY and FYNNEI. The CDR3 is 13 amino acids. V shed 7 bases and J shed 0 bases, with 9 bases lying between them. The CDR3 reads CASILTLNTEAFF. The CDR3 region has the DNA TGTGCCAGCATATTGACACTGAACACTGAAGCTTTCTTT. Supplemented by reference TRBV2 and TRBJ1-1, the full variable domain reads EPEVTQTPSHQVTQMGQEVILRCVPISNHLYFYWYRQILGQKVEFLVSFYNNEISEKSEIFDDQFSVERPDGSNFTLKIRSTKLEDSAMYFCASILTLNTEAFFGQGTRLTVV.

This clonotype has just a few counts. The junction and the germline gene differ at one end; a read error may be behind it. The V gene is TRBV19, the J gene TRBJ2-1; 7 nucleotides line up with TRBD1. The CDR3 spans 13 residues. Looked up from germline, CDR1 is LNHDA and CDR2 is SQIVND (reference sequence). Here the CDR3 reads CASSIEGDREQFF. The CDR3 nucleotides read TGCGCCAGTAGTATAGAGGGGGACAGAGAGCAGTTCTTC.